The 19 T cell receptor beta chains below come from one sample, sequenced in a study of siplizumab effects on memory and regulatory T cells. Clones were sequenced by immunoSEQ multiplex PCR, and TCRdb holds only the in-frame ones, with some missing. Of tens of thousands of clones listed, over 95% are singletons. Material: naive CD4+ T cells sorted from blood. The origin of the receptors is a human donor in good health.

V gene TRBV4-2 combines with J gene TRBJ2-7; D is perhaps TRBD1 (6 bases). The CDR3 is 16 amino acids. The germline gives CDR1 LGHNA, CDR2 YNFKEQ. Trimming pared 0 bases from V and 3 bases from J, leaving 15 bases between. The CDR3 DNA sequence: TGTGCCAGCAGCCAAGATCACCGGGACACTTACTACGAGCAGTACTTC. Translated, it gives CASSQDHRDTYYEQYF.

This chain links TRBV29-1 with TRBJ2-2; possibly TRBD2 for D (6 bases). The V gene's germline CDR1 is SQVTM and CDR2 ANQGSEA. Trimming stripped 5 bases from V and 4 bases from J, with 11 bases between. CDR3 length: 13 residues. The CDR3 nucleotides read TGCAGCGTTTTCAGGGAGGCCACCGGGGAGCTGTTTTTT. It is translated as CSVFREATGELFF.

The chain employs TRBV29-1 and TRBJ1-2; 10 nucleotides match TRBD1. This CDR3 region has 13 residues. The germline CDR1 and CDR2 sequences are SQVTM and ANQGSEA. V lost 6 bases and J lost 6; bases outside the gene matches: 7. This chain's CDR3 is CSVGTGAGDGYTF. The CDR3 DNA sequence: TGCAGCGTCGGGACAGGGGCTGGGGATGGCTACACCTTC.

This clone was observed a single time. The chain's CDR3 is CASRAPVSEAFF. The DNA of the CDR3 is TGTGCCAGCAGGGCCCCGGTCTCTGAAGCTTTCTTT. This chain connects TRBV28 to TRBJ1-1; D is ambiguous. The CDR3 is 12 residues long. V lost 6 bases to trimming and J lost 6 bases, with 11 bases between them. CDR1 and CDR2 (germline): MDHEN, SYDVKM.

The V gene is TRBV29-1, the J gene TRBJ2-5; 7 bases map to TRBD2. CDR3 size: 14 residues. V was clipped by 3 bases and J by 1 base; unmatched bases: 5. Germline CDR1 and CDR2: SQVTM and ANQGSEA. CDR3 coding DNA: TGCAGCGTTGATGGGGCTAGCGGCCAAGAGACCCAGTACTTC. This gives the protein CSVDGASGQETQYF.

The CDR3 reads CARQQGARNSPLHF. DNA of the CDR3: TGTGCCAGACAACAGGGGGCGAGGAATTCACCCCTCCACTTT. The V and J genes are TRBV2 and TRBJ1-6; the match to TRBD1 covers 9 bases. V trimming: 9 bases; J trimming: 7 bases; junction bases outside the gene matches: 7. The CDR3 consists of 14 residues. Germline V gene data show CDR1 as SNHLY and CDR2 as FYNNEI.

V gene TRBV7-2 combines with J gene TRBJ2-3; 7 nucleotides agree with TRBD1. Germline V lookup: CDR1 SGHTA, CDR2 FQGNSA. The CDR3 is 18 residues long. V gave up 4 bases and J gave up 0 bases; unmatched junction bases: 13. CDR3 sequence: CASSSRQGTPSSTDTQYF. The CDR3 nucleotides are TGTGCCAGCAGCTCGCGACAGGGAACTCCCTCTAGCACAGATACGCAGTATTTT.

The chain has TRBV5-1 and TRBJ2-1, with unresolved D. The V gene's germline CDR1 is SGHRS and CDR2 YFSETQ. This CDR3 contains 10 residues. V was cut by 6 bases and J by 11 bases, with 9 bases left in between. This CDR3 reads CASTIGKQFF. The CDR3 bases are TGCGCCAGCACTATAGGGAAGCAGTTCTTC.

The chain links TRBV19 to TRBJ2-4; 12 nucleotides line up with TRBD2. Germline values: CDR1 LNHDA, CDR2 SQIVND (reference sequence). Unmatched junction bases numbered 7, after V lost 4 bases and J lost 0 bases. CDR3 size: 18 residues. The CDR3 reads CASSKGTSGSLAKNIQYF. Here the CDR3 DNA reads TGTGCCAGTAGTAAAGGGACTAGCGGGTCTTTAGCCAAAAACATTCAGTACTTC.

The chain joins TRBV28 to TRBJ1-5; D perhaps matches TRBD1 (5 bases). The CDR3 length is 15 residues. Germline loops: CDR1 MDHEN, CDR2 SYDVKM. Deletions cut 5 bases from V and 0 bases from J, with 11 bases between. CDR3 sequence (DNA): TGTGCCAGCAGTAACCTGACAGATAGCAATCAGCCCCAGCATTTT. It yields the protein CASSNLTDSNQPQHF.

The rearrangement uses TRBV28 and TRBJ2-7; D remains unclear. The CDR3 spans 14 residues. Germline assignment: CDR1 MDHEN and CDR2 SYDVKM. The V end lost 3 bases, the J end lost 6 bases, and 15 bases lay between the germline ends. Written as DNA, the CDR3 is TGTGCCAGCAGTTTGGTTCGGGCCACGGGCGAGCAGTACTTC. Protein sequence: CASSLVRATGEQYF.

J is TRBJ1-1 and V is TRBV18; 11 bases fit TRBD1. The junction had 2 bases not matched to a gene; V was cut back by 3 bases and J by 5 bases. From germline, CDR1 is KGHSH and CDR2 LQKENI. This CDR3 contains 14 residues. CDR3: CASSPGTGGTEAFF. CDR3 in DNA: TGTGCCAGCTCACCGGGGACAGGGGGGACTGAAGCTTTCTTT.

The V call is TRBV19, the J call TRBJ1-6; no reliable D call. V lost 0 bases and J lost 10, with 16 bases in between. The CDR3 is 16 residues long. Germline V CDR1 and CDR2: LNHDA, SQIVND (reference sequence). CDR3 residues: CASSIDMGLARSPLHF. The CDR3 DNA reads TGTGCCAGTAGTATAGATATGGGCTTGGCCAGGTCACCCCTCCACTTT.

In its sample, this clone was seen once. CDR3 coding DNA: TGTGCCAGCAGTCCAAGGGACAGGGTGAATTCACCCCTCCACTTT. Translating it yields CASSPRDRVNSPLHF. The chain joins TRBV27 to TRBJ1-6; 9 nucleotides match TRBD1. Trimming removed 5 bases from V and 7 bases from J; junction bases left unmatched: 6. The germline V gene encodes CDR1 MNHEY and CDR2 SMNVEV (reference sequence). The CDR3 covers 15 residues.

Comments on this clone: At one boundary the junction diverges from the germline segment, which might be a read error. The chain has TRBV6-5 and TRBJ1-1; D gene ambiguous. Germline CDR1 MNHEY, CDR2 SVGAGI. This CDR3 has 13 residues. The CDR3 spells CASSYNDYTGAFF. The CDR3 DNA is TGTGCCAGCAGTTACAACGATTACACTGGAGCTTTCTTT.

The J gene is TRBJ2-2, the V gene TRBV6-5; TRBD2 matches at 8 bases. The CDR3 is made up of 15 amino acids. Trimming at V came to 8 bases and at J to 4 bases, leaving 9 bases not matched to a gene. Germline CDR1 is MNHEY and CDR2 is SVGAGI. The CDR3: CASRTGGARTGELFF. In DNA form, the CDR3 reads TGTGCCAGCCGTACCGGGGGGGCCCGCACCGGGGAGCTGTTTTTT.

The V gene is TRBV19, the J gene TRBJ1-1; D not certain. The CDR3 is 13 amino acids. V was pared by 10 bases and J by 0 bases, with 12 bases between. Germline CDR1 and CDR2: LNHDA and SQIVND (reference sequence). The CDR3 here is CAIQGLMNTEAFF. In nucleotides, the CDR3 is TGTGCCATCCAAGGGTTAATGAACACTGAAGCTTTCTTT.

This chain joins TRBV6-1 and TRBJ1-4; D remains ambiguous. Trimming cost V 3 bases and J 5 bases, with 10 bases left between them. CDR1 MNHNS and CDR2 SASEGT come from the germline V gene. The CDR3 has 14 amino acids. This CDR3 is CASSEQTGNEKLFF. In DNA form, the CDR3 reads TGTGCCAGCAGTGAGCAAACGGGAAATGAAAAACTGTTTTTT.

This chain connects TRBV7-6 to TRBJ2-5; D ambiguous. The CDR3 is 13 amino acids. CDR1 is SGHVS and CDR2 is FNYEAQ in the germline V gene. V was cut by 4 bases and J by 0 bases, with 6 bases left in between. The CDR3 reads CASSWSDQETQYF. The CDR3 DNA sequence: TGTGCCAGCAGCTGGTCCGACCAAGAGACCCAGTACTTC.